The clone carrying this TCR beta chain was seen a handful of times. Assay: immunoSEQ multiplex PCR; the TCRdb copy retains only in-frame clones and omits some. This repertoire shows some 2,000 clones, 25% to 35% found once; its top ten account for approximately 18%. These data belong to a study of T cells in localized non-small cell lung cancer. There are 16 residues in the CDR3. J gave up 2 bases and V 1 base, and 4 bases lay outside the gene matches. Germline CDR1 reads MNHNS; CDR2 reads SASEGT. The material was lung tumor tissue, obtained before any cancer treatment. The sequence was collected from a male donor older than 55 with stage III lung adenocarcinoma. The chain links TRBV6-1 to TRBJ2-1, with TRBD2 identical over 8 bases. The chain's CDR3 is CASSEDSGEPYNEQFF. CDR3 nucleotide sequence: TGTGCCAGCAGTGAAGATAGCGGGGAGCCCTACAATGAGCAGTTCTTC.